This T cell receptor beta chain emerged from a study of cytomegalovirus exposure and HLA in healthy donors. General study results and limits: In a later analysis, several top co-occurrence clusters appeared linked to parvovirus B19, influenza, CMV and Epstein-Barr virus. The authors later linked a missense DCLRE1C variant to TCR beta V- and J-gene trimming. CMV antigen specificity of a few CMV-associated chains was confirmed in vitro. An observed cluster of highly shared sequence variants was recorded as a likely sequencing artifact.

CDR3 length: 13 amino acids. The germline CDR1 and CDR2 sequences are GTSNPN and SVGIG (reference sequence). With 3 bases removed from V and 3 bases from J, the gap between germline ends came to 8 bases. This clone has a single count. The antigen remains undetermined. PCR was performed using 60 Vbeta and 13 Jbeta primers. Assay used: immunoSEQ multiplex PCR; TCRdb lists only in-frame clones, some missing. The sample includes about 250,000 clones, about 85% seen only once; the top ten take around 0.23%. The sequenced sample was PBMCs. The genes are TRBV30 and TRBJ1-4; D call uncertain. This clonotype originated in a girl aged 2 to 10 in good health and CMV-seronegative. Here the CDR3 DNA reads TGTGCCTGGAGATCCGGAGCTAATGAAAAACTGTTTTTT. Protein sequence: CAWRSGANEKLFF.